Listed below are T cell receptor beta chains from one sample, sequenced in a study of blood T cell repertoires in COVID-19. Clones were sequenced by immunoSEQ multiplex PCR, and TCRdb holds only the in-frame ones, with some missing. The sample records about 270,000 clones, approximately 90% being singletons. The sequenced sample was PBMCs or T cells enriched from blood (not recorded which). The receptors shown here come from a man in his forties who had been exposed to COVID-19. The CDR3 runs from the conserved cysteine through the conserved F or W.

v_gene	j_gene	CDR3aa
TRBV28	TRBJ1-3	CASSLRAWGSGNTIYF
TRBV6-5	TRBJ2-3	CASSSFPANGKYF
TRBV27	TRBJ2-3	CASSPRLAGVTDTQYF
TRBV27	TRBJ2-5	CASRKPHSPGAVTQYF
TRBV6-4	TRBJ2-3	CASSRGSFADTQYF
TRBV19	TRBJ1-2	CASRTQGKAGYTF
TRBV28	TRBJ1-5	CASIETRETLNQPQHF
TRBV30	TRBJ1-1	CAWSFRSNTEAFF
TRBV3-1/TRBV3-2	TRBJ1-1	CASSQDLFRYETEAFF
TRBV28	TRBJ1-3	CASILGGGNTIYF
TRBV3-1/TRBV3-2	TRBJ2-2	CASSRDSGGRELFF
TRBV29-1	TRBJ1-2	CSATGFYGYTF
TRBV19	TRBJ2-5	CASSHRFKRGEETQYF
TRBV27	TRBJ2-3	CASSCRLAGGPISTDTQYF
TRBV15	TRBJ2-1	CATIKYPGGNNEQFF
TRBV11-2	TRBJ2-7	CASTLGLAGNYEQYF
TRBV7-9	TRBJ2-1	CATYKAGGPHEQFF
TRBV28	TRBJ2-7	CASALEGVSAYEQYF
TRBV5-1	TRBJ2-1	CASSTYRGPYNEQFF
TRBV7-2	TRBJ2-1	CASSLGGGVSSYNEQFF
TRBV28	TRBJ1-1	CASSPWDRIAAFF
TRBV10-2	TRBJ1-2	CASRGTSNYGYTF
TRBV5-1	TRBJ2-7	CASGTTGGDYEQYF
TRBV9	TRBJ1-2	CASSVPGTTYGYTF
TRBV25-1	TRBJ1-2	CASRGQGVYYGYTF
TRBV3-1/TRBV3-2	TRBJ2-1	CASSQDPSHSNEQFF
TRBV7-9	TRBJ1-5	CASSRGTGGKNQPQHF
TRBV9	TRBJ2-5	CASSVAASGGETQYF
TRBV27	TRBJ2-7	CASSPGLAGYEQYF
TRBV11-3	TRBJ2-7	CASSPPGAYEQYF
TRBV9	TRBJ1-1	CASSARAGPKNTEAFF
TRBV11-2	TRBJ2-1	CASSLSRLAGASNEQFF
TRBV3-1/TRBV3-2	TRBJ2-1	CASSQDYRDEQFF
TRBV6-2/TRBV6-3	TRBJ2-2	CASSSSSMNTGELFF
TRBV4-1	TRBJ2-1	CASSLEGLAGANEQFF
TRBV5-6	TRBJ1-6	CASSPLAGGRNNSPLHF